Listed below are T cell receptor beta chains from one sample, sequenced in a study of cytomegalovirus exposure and HLA in healthy donors. TCRdb's copy holds only in-frame clones and misses some; the assay was immunoSEQ multiplex PCR. The table includes 130,000 to 150,000 clones, roughly 73% detected once. Sequencing input: PBMCs. Every receptor here comes from a human donor in good health. The CDR3 runs from the conserved cysteine through the conserved F or W. Fields, in order: J gene, D gene, clone size, V gene, CDR3 protein, CDR3 DNA. A D gene is named only where the DNA matches it firmly. Not every row has a clone size; where given, it reads once, few, many or a size class.

J: TRBJ1-2
D: TRBD1
size: .
V: TRBV18
CDR3: CASSPPGTGQNYGYTF
DNA: TGTGCCAGCTCACCCCCAGGTACGGGACAGAACTATGGCTACACCTTC

J: TRBJ2-5
D: TRBD2
size: once
V: TRBV6-1
CDR3: CASSEGGAGGMETQYF
DNA: TGTGCCAGCAGTGAAGGGGGAGCGGGAGGGATGGAGACCCAGTACTTC

J: TRBJ2-7
D: .
size: .
V: TRBV7-6
CDR3: CASTNPPYEQYF
DNA: TGTGCCAGTACTAACCCACCCTACGAGCAGTACTTC

J: TRBJ2-3
D: TRBD2
size: .
V: TRBV11-2
CDR3: CASSLRRVLAGEADTQYF
DNA: TGTGCCAGCAGCCTGAGGAGGGTGCTAGCGGGAGAGGCAGATACGCAGTATTTT

J: TRBJ2-1
D: TRBD1
size: .
V: TRBV6-1
CDR3: CASSEGWGTGDYNEQFF
DNA: TGTGCCAGCAGTGAAGGGTGGGGGACAGGCGATTACAATGAGCAGTTCTTC

J: TRBJ1-2
D: TRBD1
size: .
V: TRBV13
CDR3: CASSRGTGTAYGYTF
DNA: TGTGCCAGCAGTAGGGGGACAGGGACAGCCTATGGCTACACCTTC

J: TRBJ2-1
D: .
size: .
V: TRBV11-1
CDR3: CASSLSSNEQFF
DNA: TGTGCCAGCAGCTTGTCCTCCAATGAGCAGTTCTTC

J: TRBJ1-1
D: .
size: .
V: TRBV7-9
CDR3: CSSRPQEGETEAFF
DNA: TGTTCCAGCAGACCGCAGGAGGGTGAGACTGAAGCTTTCTTT

J: TRBJ2-3
D: TRBD2
size: .
V: TRBV9
CDR3: CASSLTSGGSTDTQYF
DNA: TGTGCCAGCAGCCTGACTAGCGGGGGGAGCACAGATACGCAGTATTTT

J: TRBJ1-6
D: .
size: .
V: TRBV5-6
CDR3: CASSLGQMNSPLHF
DNA: TGTGCCAGCAGCTTGGGACAGATGAATTCACCCCTCCACTTT

J: TRBJ1-2
D: .
size: once
V: TRBV18
CDR3: CASSPGQSANYGYTF
DNA: TGTGCCAGCTCACCTGGACAGAGCGCTAACTATGGCTACACCTTC

J: TRBJ2-7
D: .
size: .
V: TRBV6-5
CDR3: CASSKKTYEQYF
DNA: TGTGCCAGCAGCAAAAAAACCTACGAGCAGTACTTC

J: TRBJ2-7
D: .
size: .
V: TRBV5-4
CDR3: CASSWRDEYEQYF
DNA: TGTGCCAGCAGCTGGAGAGACGAGTACGAGCAGTACTTC

J: TRBJ2-2
D: TRBD1
size: .
V: TRBV6-4
CDR3: CASSAQGARGTGELFF
DNA: TGTGCCAGCAGTGCTCAGGGGGCGCGAGGCACCGGGGAGCTGTTTTTT

J: TRBJ2-7
D: TRBD2
size: few
V: TRBV4-1
CDR3: CASSHSPTSGYEQYF
DNA: TGCGCCAGCAGCCACTCCCCGACTAGCGGATACGAGCAGTACTTC

J: TRBJ2-3
D: TRBD2
size: few
V: TRBV7-9
CDR3: CASSGLAGDTQYF
DNA: TGTGCCAGCAGCGGACTAGCGGGAGATACGCAGTATTTT

J: TRBJ2-7
D: .
size: .
V: TRBV14
CDR3: CASGDLGFHEQYF
DNA: TGTGCCAGCGGGGACTTGGGGTTCCACGAGCAGTACTTC